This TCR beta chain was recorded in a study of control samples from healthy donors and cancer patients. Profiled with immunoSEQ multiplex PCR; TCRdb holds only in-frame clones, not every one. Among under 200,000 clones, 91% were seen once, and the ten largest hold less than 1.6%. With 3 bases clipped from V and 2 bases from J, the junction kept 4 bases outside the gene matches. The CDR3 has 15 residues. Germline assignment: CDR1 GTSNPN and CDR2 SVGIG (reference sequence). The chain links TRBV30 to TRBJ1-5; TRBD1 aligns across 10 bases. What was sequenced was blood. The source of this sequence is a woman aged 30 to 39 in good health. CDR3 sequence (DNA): TGTGCCTGGAGGTCCGGGACAGGGGGCAATCAGCCCCAGCATTTT. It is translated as CAWRSGTGGNQPQHF.